This TCR beta chain emerged from a study of breast tumors, draining lymph nodes, adjacent tissues. Findings and caveats of the study: Compared with basal-like, luminal-like tumors shared significantly more repertoire with nontumor tissue.

In its sample, this clonotype was seen many times. Its antigen is still unknown. Axillary draining lymph nodes of breast cancer patients supplied the node samples. TCRdb reprocessed the multiplex PCR reads via MiXCR and lists one record per CDR3 protein. Of 100,000 to 150,000 distinct CDR3 sequences listed, just under 20% are singletons. This TCR derives from a female donor with breast cancer. Some clones in this sample may be carry-over from other donors' samples. The sample consisted of axillary lymph node tissue.

DNA for the CDR3: TGTGCCAGCAGCTCCATCGGGGGGAACGGGAGAAACTCCCAGTACTTC. It yields the protein CASSSIGGNGRNSQYF. J is TRBJ2-5 and V is TRBV11-2; 7 bases map to TRBD2. The junction had 17 bases not matched to a gene; V was cut back by 4 bases and J by 9 bases. The CDR3 has 16 amino acids. The germline V gene encodes CDR1 SGHAT and CDR2 FQNNGV. Variable domain in full (rest from reference TRBV11-2 and TRBJ2-5): EAGVAQSPRYKIIEKRQSVAFWCNPISGHATLYWYQQILGQGPKLLIQFQNNGVVDDSQLPKDRFSAERLKGVDSTLKIQPAKLEDSAVYLCASSSIGGNGRNSQYFGPGTRLLVL.